Detailed here is one TCR beta chain. Germline V gene lookup returns CDR1 MDHEN and CDR2 SYDVKM. The CDR3 is 14 residues long. Between the trimmed V and J ends, which lost 3 bases and 2 bases, there was a span of 9 bases. These data are taken from a study of blood T cell repertoires in COVID-19. The protocol was immunoSEQ multiplex PCR, while the TCRdb copy is restricted to in-frame clones and leaves out a portion. The sample comprises 12,000 to 15,000 clones, approximately 90% of which are singletons, and approximately 9.6% rests with the top ten. The source of this sequence is a human donor in a cohort sampled during active COVID-19. The chain links TRBV28 to TRBJ2-3; D perhaps matches TRBD1 (6 bases). The sequencing input was peripheral blood. The CDR3, as DNA: TGTGCCAGCAGTTTGGGACAACACACAGATACGCAGTATTTT. Encoded protein: CASSLGQHTDTQYF.